This TCR beta chain was retrieved from a study of blood T cell repertoires in COVID-19. About the study: Samples of COVID-19 (acute and convalescent) were obtained from the United States, Italy and Spain. In each case, the material was cDNA or gDNA derived from T cells, B-cell-depleted T cells, or PBMCs.

This CDR3 has 13 residues. Per germline, CDR1 SGHDT and CDR2 YYEEEE. V lost 2 bases and J lost 9, with 14 bases in between. Methods used by the authors: How many nucleated cells were present was estimated from reference gene primer amplification. Some clones are missing from TCRdb's copy, which holds only in-frame ones; the method was immunoSEQ multiplex PCR. V and J calls and clone size are those listed in that table; D and trimming were worked out from the DNA. The sample holds about 180,000 clones, around 89% seen once. V usage is TRBV5-6 and J usage is TRBJ1-1; D perhaps matches TRBD1 (5 bases). The clonotype was recovered from a woman aged 30 to 39 with acute or convalescent COVID-19. The sample was peripheral blood. The CDR3, as DNA: TGTGCCAGCAGCTTACCAGCAACAGGCAAAGCTTTCTTT. The encoded protein is CASSLPATGKAFF.